Reported below is one TCR beta chain. These data come from a study of blood T cell repertoires in COVID-19. Study context: From the United States, Italy and Spain came samples of acute and convalescent COVID-19.

CDR3 length: 16 amino acids. From germline, CDR1 is LNHDA and CDR2 SQIVND (reference sequence). The junction had 6 bases not matched to a gene; V was cut back by 5 bases and J by 3 bases. TCRdb's table, derived via immunoSEQ multiplex PCR, lists solely in-frame clones and lacks some. The repertoire holds about 110,000 clones, 82% seen once, with roughly 14% in the top ten. The genes are TRBV19 and TRBJ1-5, with TRBD1 identical over 11 bases. This TCR was sampled from a woman over 75 with acute or convalescent COVID-19. The specimen sequenced was peripheral blood. In nucleotides, the CDR3 is TGTGCCAGTAGTGCCTGGACAGGGGGCATCAATCAGCCCCAGCATTTT. It codes for CASSAWTGGINQPQHF. Variable domain in full (rest from reference TRBV19 and TRBJ1-5): DGGITQSPKYLFRKEGQNVTLSCEQNLNHDAMYWYRQDPGQGLRLIYYSQIVNDFQKGDIAEGYSVSREKKESFPLTVTSAQKNPTAFYLCASSAWTGGINQPQHFGDGTRLSIL.